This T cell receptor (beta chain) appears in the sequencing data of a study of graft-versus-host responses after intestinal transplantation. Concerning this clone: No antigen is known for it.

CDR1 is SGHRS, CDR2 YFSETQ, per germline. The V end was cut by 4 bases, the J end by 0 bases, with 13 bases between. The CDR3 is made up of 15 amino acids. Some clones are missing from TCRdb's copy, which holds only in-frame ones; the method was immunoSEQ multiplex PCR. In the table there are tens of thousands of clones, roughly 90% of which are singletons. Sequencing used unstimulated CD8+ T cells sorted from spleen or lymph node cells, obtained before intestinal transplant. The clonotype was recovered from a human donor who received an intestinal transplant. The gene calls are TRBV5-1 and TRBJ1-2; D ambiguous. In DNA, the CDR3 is TGCGCCAGCAGCCTCATTGGCCTAGCTAACTATGGCTACACCTTC. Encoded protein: CASSLIGLANYGYTF.